These T cell receptor beta chains were read from a single sample in a study of metastatic and nonmetastatic thyroid tumors. TCRdb used MiXCR to call clones anew from the PCR reads. The sample lists about 24,000 clones; around 20% were seen once. Sequences were obtained from blood. The receptors stem from a male donor with papillary thyroid cancer or a benign thyroid nodule (not recorded which). Some clones in this sample may be carry-over from other donors' samples. CDR3s include the opening cysteine and the closing phenylalanine or tryptophan. Each record gives: clone size, D gene, J gene, V gene, CDR3 protein, CDR3 DNA. D genes are given only for firm matches. Rows give clone size only sometimes, using once, few, many, or a class for an expanded clone.

- | - | TRBJ2-1 | TRBV7-2 | CASSLAAVQGYIFF | TGTGCCAGCAGCTTAGCGGCAGTACAGGGATATATCTTCTTC
few | - | TRBJ2-3 | TRBV10-3 | CAISDTTTDTQYF | TGTGCCATCAGCGACACCACCACAGATACGCAGTATTTT
medium-sized | - | TRBJ2-3 | TRBV6-1 | CASRPQLLRTDTQYF | TGTGCCAGCAGACCACAACTTCTACGGACAGATACGCAGTATTTT
many | TRBD1 | TRBJ2-4 | TRBV3-1 | CASSPGQGAYKNIQYF | TGTGCCAGCAGCCCGGGACAGGGGGCGTATAAAAACATTCAGTACTTC
many | TRBD2 | TRBJ2-1 | TRBV18 | CASSLLRLAGYNEQFF | TGTGCCAGCTCCCTACTCAGACTAGCAGGCTACAATGAGCAGTTCTTC
medium-sized | - | TRBJ2-7 | TRBV20-1 | CSATGNYEQYF | TGCAGTGCTACGGGGAACTACGAGCAGTACTTC
medium-sized | TRBD2 | TRBJ2-5 | TRBV24-1 | CATSDGLAGETQYF | TGTGCCACCAGTGATGGACTAGCGGGGGAGACCCAGTACTTC
many | TRBD1 | TRBJ2-5 | TRBV20-1 | CSAKMRTGQETQYF | TGCAGCGCTAAAATGAGGACAGGACAAGAGACCCAGTACTTC
- | TRBD1 | TRBJ1-1 | TRBV5-4 | CASSSGTGGEAFF | TGTGCCAGCAGCTCAGGGACAGGTGGGGAAGCTTTCTTT
medium-sized | - | TRBJ2-3 | TRBV27 | CASSKGSTSTDTQYF | TGTGCCAGCAGTAAGGGGTCTACTAGCACAGATACGCAGTATTTT
many | - | TRBJ2-7 | TRBV5-1 | CASSFGPGETYEQYF | TGCGCCAGCAGCTTTGGCCCAGGAGAAACCTACGAGCAGTACTTC
many | - | TRBJ2-3 | TRBV7-9 | CASSLEVPSTDTQYF | TGTGCCAGCAGCCTAGAGGTACCTAGCACAGATACGCAGTATTTT
medium-sized | - | TRBJ2-7 | TRBV24-1 | CATSGAPGKGSYEQYF | TGTGCCACCAGTGGAGCGCCAGGGAAGGGCTCCTACGAGCAGTACTTC
medium-sized | TRBD2 | TRBJ2-2 | TRBV19 | CASRTSGNTGELFF | TGTGCCAGTAGGACTAGCGGTAACACCGGGGAGCTGTTTTTT
few | - | TRBJ2-2 | TRBV27 | CASSFACNTGELFF | TGTGCCAGCAGTTTCGCTTGTAACACCGGGGAGCTGTTTTTT
many | - | TRBJ1-5 | TRBV12-3/TRBV12-4 | CASSLARINQPQHF | TGTGCCAGCAGTTTAGCGCGCATCAATCAGCCCCAGCATTTT
many | - | TRBJ2-3 | TRBV9 | CASSGTSTDTQYF | TGTGCCAGCAGCGGGACGAGCACAGATACGCAGTATTTT
- | - | TRBJ1-1 | TRBV19 | CASSWDSGGRTEAFF | TGTGCCAGTAGTTGGGATAGCGGGGGACGGACTGAAGCTTTCTTT
medium-sized | TRBD1 | TRBJ1-1 | TRBV6-1 | CATTGGLNTEAFF | TGTGCCACAACAGGGGGGTTGAACACTGAAGCTTTCTTT
many | - | TRBJ2-5 | TRBV19 | CASSTGRGETQYF | TGTGCCAGTAGTACCGGCAGGGGAGAGACCCAGTACTTC
few | - | TRBJ1-6 | TRBV6-1 | CASTTGTSYNSPLHF | TGTGCCAGCACCACAGGGACTTCTTATAATTCACCCCTCCACTTT
many | TRBD2 | TRBJ2-2 | TRBV4-1 | CASSLPYSGNANTGELFF | TGCGCCAGCAGCCTTCCCTATAGCGGGAACGCGAACACCGGGGAGCTGTTTTTT
- | - | TRBJ2-2 | TRBV6-1 | CASSPTAGELFF | TGTGCCAGCAGCCCGACAGCCGGGGAGCTGTTTTTT
many | TRBD2 | TRBJ2-5 | TRBV11-2 | CASSLSGGQETQYF | TGTGCCAGCAGCTTATCGGGAGGCCAAGAGACCCAGTACTTC
- | TRBD2 | TRBJ2-7 | TRBV6-1 | CASSTWTSGSPHEQYF | TGTGCCAGCAGTACCTGGACTAGCGGGAGCCCCCACGAGCAGTACTTC
- | TRBD2 | TRBJ2-7 | TRBV5-6 | CASSLGARGSGGLSYEQYF | TGTGCCAGCAGCTTGGGCGCGAGGGGGAGCGGGGGCCTCTCCTACGAGCAGTACTTC
many | TRBD2 | TRBJ2-5 | TRBV5-4 | CASSPGTGTSGRVKTQYF | TGTGCCAGCAGCCCTGGTACCGGGACTAGCGGGAGGGTAAAGACCCAGTACTTC
many | - | TRBJ1-4 | TRBV6-1 | CASTITGATNEKLFF | TGTGCCAGCACAATAACGGGGGCAACTAATGAAAAACTGTTTTTT
- | - | TRBJ1-2 | TRBV18 | CASSGTELYGYTF | TGTGCCAGCTCAGGGACGGAGTTATATGGCTACACCTTC
many | - | TRBJ2-7 | TRBV2 | CASIQGAYEQYF | TGTGCCAGCATACAGGGTGCGTACGAGCAGTACTTC
medium-sized | TRBD2 | TRBJ2-1 | TRBV6-1 | CASSELAGASYNEQFF | TGTGCCAGCAGTGAATTAGCGGGAGCGTCCTACAATGAGCAGTTCTTC
- | - | TRBJ1-2 | TRBV25-1 | CASSEYEQVEGYTF | TGTGCCAGCAGTGAATACGAACAGGTGGAAGGCTACACCTTC
many | TRBD1 | TRBJ1-4 | TRBV6-1 | CASRSQGVNEKLFF | TGTGCCAGCAGGTCACAGGGGGTTAATGAAAAACTGTTTTTT
many | TRBD2 | TRBJ2-3 | TRBV4-1 | CASSRVAGTGTDTQYF | TGCGCCAGCAGCCGGGTAGCGGGAACCGGTACAGATACGCAGTATTTT
- | - | TRBJ2-3 | TRBV9 | CASSTSAESTDTQYF | TGTGCCAGCAGCACGTCTGCGGAGAGCACAGATACGCAGTATTTT
many | - | TRBJ2-6 | TRBV19 | CASTQERSSGANVLTF | TGTGCCAGTACCCAAGAGCGGAGCTCTGGGGCCAACGTCCTGACTTTC
- | TRBD2 | TRBJ2-5 | TRBV5-1 | CASSLKGSSGSAETQYF | TGCGCCAGCAGCTTAAAAGGGTCTAGCGGGAGTGCGGAGACCCAGTACTTC
medium-sized | TRBD1 | TRBJ2-1 | TRBV5-1 | CASSLGQGDEQFF | TGCGCCAGCAGCCTGGGACAGGGCGATGAGCAGTTCTTC
medium-sized | - | TRBJ1-2 | TRBV5-1 | CASSLADYGYTF | TGCGCCAGCAGCTTGGCGGACTATGGCTACACCTTC
few | TRBD2 | TRBJ2-7 | TRBV29-1 | CSVRTSSYEQYF | TGCAGCGTCAGGACTAGCTCCTACGAGCAGTACTTC
- | - | TRBJ1-5 | TRBV2 | CASSEYRVSGFQPQHF | TGTGCCAGCAGTGAATATAGGGTTTCAGGGTTTCAGCCCCAGCATTTT
many | - | TRBJ1-5 | TRBV19 | CASSWDLLSPPQHF | TGTGCCAGTTCATGGGACCTCCTGAGTCCGCCCCAGCATTTT
many | - | TRBJ2-1 | TRBV12-5 | CASGLWEEKQFF | TGTGCTAGTGGTTTGTGGGAGGAGAAGCAGTTCTTC
few | TRBD1 | TRBJ1-2 | TRBV6-1 | CASRSHGTGDGYTF | TGTGCCAGCAGGTCACATGGGACAGGGGATGGCTACACCTTC
few | - | TRBJ2-6 | TRBV6-2/TRBV6-3 | CASSYVGANVPTF | TGTGCCAGCAGTTACGTGGGGGCCAACGTCCCTACTTTC
few | - | TRBJ1-6 | TRBV10-2 | CASSESGRGSPLHF | TGCGCCAGCAGTGAGTCGGGACGGGGTTCACCCCTCCACTTT
many | TRBD1 | TRBJ2-1 | TRBV9 | CASSVALAGGFYNEQFF | TGTGCCAGCAGCGTAGCATTAGCAGGGGGCTTTTACAATGAGCAGTTCTTC
- | TRBD1 | TRBJ2-7 | TRBV7-2 | CASSNRGQGDEQYF | TGTGCCAGCAGCAACCGGGGACAGGGAGACGAGCAGTACTTC
- | TRBD1 | TRBJ2-7 | TRBV20-1 | CSARGLDRGLYEQYF | TGCAGTGCTAGAGGCCTTGACAGGGGACTTTACGAGCAGTACTTC
- | - | TRBJ2-7 | TRBV28 | CASPPWYF | TGTGCCAGCCCTCCGTGGTACTTC
- | TRBD1 | TRBJ1-2 | TRBV12-3/TRBV12-4 | CASSLSGTGAGGYTF | TGTGCCAGTAGCCTTTCCGGGACAGGGGCAGGCGGCTACACCTTC
many | - | TRBJ1-2 | TRBV24-1 | CATSDSGIFSSGSDGYTF | TGTGCCACCAGTGATTCTGGTATATTTTCGTCGGGTTCGGATGGCTACACCTTC
many | - | TRBJ1-2 | TRBV30 | CACKHPPSGYTF | TGTGCCTGTAAACATCCCCCGAGTGGCTACACCTTC
many | TRBD2 | TRBJ2-7 | TRBV20-1 | CSARDLAGPDEQYF | TGCAGTGCTAGAGACCTAGCGGGACCTGACGAGCAGTACTTC
- | - | TRBJ2-6 | TRBV20-1 | CSTSTPSGANVLTF | TGCAGTACTTCCACCCCTTCTGGTGCCAACGTCCTGACTTTC
once | - | TRBJ2-1 | TRBV11-1 | CASSLQPGLFRNEQFF | TGTGCCAGCAGCCTCCAACCGGGACTCTTCAGGAATGAGCAGTTCTTC
- | TRBD2 | TRBJ2-5 | TRBV7-2 | CASSLDQSGGVETQYF | TGTGCCAGCAGCTTAGATCAATCGGGAGGAGTGGAGACTCAGTACTTC
- | - | TRBJ2-2 | TRBV19 | CASSIVAGTTGELFF | TGTGCCAGTAGTATAGTTGCCGGGACAACCGGGGAGCTGTTTTTT
many | - | TRBJ1-1 | TRBV6-1 | CASSRGEHLLNTEAFF | TGTGCCAGCAGTAGAGGCGAACACCTTCTGAACACTGAAGCTTTCTTT